A selection of T cell receptor beta chains follows, all from one sample in a study of liver allograft versus peripheral blood T cells. TCRdb redid the calling of the reads with MiXCR, one entry per CDR3 protein. The sample has under 15,000 distinct CDR3 sequences, under 30% seen once. The source is a human patient who had a liver transplant. Some T cells may be supplied by the graft donor. Each CDR3 is given with its conserved first and last residue. A D gene is named only where the DNA matches it firmly. A row's size may be missing; if present it is once, few, many or a size class.

.,.,TRBJ2-7,TRBV19,CASSILAGTWYEQYF,TGTGCCAGTAGTATATTGGCAGGGACGTGGTACGAGCAGTACTTC
.,.,TRBJ1-4,TRBV28,CASTVSNEKLFF,TGTGCCAGCACCGTTAGTAATGAAAAACTGTTTTTT
few,.,TRBJ1-1,TRBV11-2,CASSLMGYANTEAFF,TGTGCCAGCAGCTTAATGGGGTACGCGAACACTGAAGCTTTCTTT
medium-sized,.,TRBJ1-5,TRBV6-1,CASRLKIDGNQPQHF,TGTGCCAGCAGACTGAAGATCGACGGCAATCAGCCCCAGCATTTT
.,TRBD1,TRBJ1-2,TRBV5-5,CASSLGQIDGYTF,TGCGCCAGCAGCCTGGGACAGATTGATGGCTACACCTTC
few,TRBD1,TRBJ1-4,TRBV28,CASSLLDREKLFF,TGTGCCAGCAGTTTACTGGACAGGGAAAAACTGTTTTTT
.,.,TRBJ1-4,TRBV28,CASSSPAATNEKLFF,TGTGCCAGCAGTTCCCCGGCTGCAACTAATGAAAAACTGTTTTTT
medium-sized,.,TRBJ1-2,TRBV29-1,CSVGSGPYGYTF,TGCAGCGTTGGCTCAGGGCCGTATGGCTACACCTTC
once,.,TRBJ1-2,TRBV7-2,CASSLNQAQGGYTF,TGTGCCAGCAGCTTAAATCAGGCCCAGGGTGGCTACACCTTC
.,.,TRBJ1-2,TRBV28,CAINREESGGYTF,TGTGCCATCAACAGGGAAGAATCGGGGGGCTACACCTTC
.,.,TRBJ1-2,TRBV12-3/TRBV12-4,CASSRGHGYTF,TGTGCCAGCAGCCGGGGTCATGGCTACACCTTC
medium-sized,TRBD1,TRBJ2-7,TRBV6-1,CASNSGQASYEQYF,TGTGCCAGCAACTCGGGACAGGCCTCCTACGAGCAGTACTTC
medium-sized,.,TRBJ2-7,TRBV6-6,CASREGSLAYEQYF,TGTGCCAGCAGAGAGGGGAGCCTAGCCTACGAGCAGTACTTC
medium-sized,.,TRBJ1-6,TRBV6-5,CASSYRQGGNSPLHF,TGTGCCAGCAGTTACCGGCAGGGAGGCAATTCACCCCTCCACTTT
.,TRBD1,TRBJ1-1,TRBV27,CASSRDQRDRGNTEAFF,TGTGCCAGCAGCCGGGACCAGCGGGACAGGGGGAACACTGAAGCTTTCTTT
.,.,TRBJ2-3,TRBV12-3/TRBV12-4,CASSPAGQSTDTQYF,TGTGCCAGCAGCCCGGCGGGACAAAGCACAGATACGCAGTATTTT
medium-sized,.,TRBJ2-1,TRBV18,CASSPGNGRYYNEQFF,TGTGCCAGCTCACCAGGGAACGGCAGGTACTACAATGAGCAGTTCTTC
.,TRBD1,TRBJ2-7,TRBV28,CASSSGQGRVEQYF,TGTGCCAGCAGTTCGGGACAGGGCCGTGTAGAGCAGTACTTC
medium-sized,TRBD1,TRBJ2-6,TRBV19,CASGTGTSGANVLTF,TGTGCCTCGGGGACAGGTACCTCTGGGGCCAACGTCCTGACTTTC
medium-sized,.,TRBJ2-3,TRBV18,CASSPSDTQYF,TGTGCCAGCTCACCATCCGATACGCAGTATTTT
.,.,TRBJ1-5,TRBV6-1,CASSEVNQPQHF,TGTGCCAGCAGTGAGGTAAACCAGCCCCAGCATTTT
many,.,TRBJ2-7,TRBV6-5,CASSYSGRGTYEQYF,TGTGCCAGCAGTTACTCGGGGAGGGGGACCTACGAGCAGTACTTC
many,.,TRBJ1-1,TRBV19,CATQGVNKDTEAFF,TGTGCCACTCAAGGGGTTAATAAGGACACTGAAGCTTTCTTT
few,.,TRBJ2-7,TRBV6-1,CASSGTARNEQYF,TGTGCCAGCAGTGGGACTGCACGGAACGAGCAGTACTTC
many,.,TRBJ1-5,TRBV29-1,CSVKEQGDQPQHF,TGCAGCGTGAAAGAGCAGGGTGATCAGCCCCAGCATTTT
medium-sized,TRBD2,TRBJ2-1,TRBV6-2/TRBV6-3,CASSYSPLAESNEQFF,TGTGCCAGCAGTTACTCCCCACTAGCGGAGTCCAATGAGCAGTTCTTC
.,.,TRBJ2-7,TRBV9,CASSPSRSSYEQYF,TGTGCCAGCAGCCCTAGCCGGAGCTCCTACGAGCAGTACTTC
.,.,TRBJ1-5,TRBV30,CAWSVGGGANQPQHF,TGTGCCTGGAGTGTAGGGGGTGGAGCGAATCAGCCCCAGCATTTT
medium-sized,.,TRBJ1-1,TRBV18,CASSPQGGENTEAFF,TGTGCCAGCTCACCACAGGGAGGGGAGAACACTGAAGCTTTCTTT
.,.,TRBJ2-7,TRBV5-4,CASSLPQTYEQYF,TGTGCCAGCAGCTTGCCACAGACCTACGAGCAGTACTTC
few,.,TRBJ1-4,TRBV30,CAWSGGPTRGKLFF,TGTGCCTGGAGTGGCGGGCCAACCCGTGGAAAACTGTTTTTT
medium-sized,TRBD2,TRBJ2-1,TRBV19,CASSIAAGVPYNEQFF,TGTGCCAGTAGTATAGCAGCGGGAGTTCCCTACAATGAGCAGTTCTTC
many,TRBD2,TRBJ2-7,TRBV13,CASSQGTSGTNEQYF,TGTGCCAGCAGCCAAGGGACTAGCGGGACTAACGAGCAGTACTTC
once,.,TRBJ1-5,TRBV30,CAWQQGPNQPQHF,TGTGCCTGGCAGCAGGGTCCAAATCAGCCCCAGCATTTT
.,TRBD1,TRBJ2-7,TRBV24-1,CATDITPWGQGMWEQYF,TGTGCCACCGATATTACGCCGTGGGGACAGGGTATGTGGGAGCAGTACTTC
many,.,TRBJ1-5,TRBV19,CASSIDRQPQHF,TGTGCCAGTAGTATAGATCGTCAGCCCCAGCATTTT
medium-sized,.,TRBJ1-1,TRBV19,CASTVFLENTEAFF,TGTGCCAGTACCGTGTTCTTAGAGAACACTGAAGCTTTCTTT